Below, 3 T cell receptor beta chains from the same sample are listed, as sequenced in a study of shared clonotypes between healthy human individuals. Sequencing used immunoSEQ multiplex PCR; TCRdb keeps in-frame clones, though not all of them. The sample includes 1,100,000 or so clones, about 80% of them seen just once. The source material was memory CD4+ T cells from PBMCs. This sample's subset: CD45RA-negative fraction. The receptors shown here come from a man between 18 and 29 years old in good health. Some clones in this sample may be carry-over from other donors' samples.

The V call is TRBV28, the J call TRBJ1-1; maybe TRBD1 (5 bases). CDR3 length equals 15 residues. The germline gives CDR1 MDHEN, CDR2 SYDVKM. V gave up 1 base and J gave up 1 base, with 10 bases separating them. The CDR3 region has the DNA TGTGCCAGCAGTTTATATGGGCAGGGGAACACTGAAGCTTTCTTT. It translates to CASSLYGQGNTEAFF.

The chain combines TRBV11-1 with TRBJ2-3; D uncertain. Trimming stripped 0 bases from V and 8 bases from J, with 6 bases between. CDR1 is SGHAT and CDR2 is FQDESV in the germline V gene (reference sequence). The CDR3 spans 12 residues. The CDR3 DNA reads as TGTGCCAGCAGCTTAGCGGGCGGTACGCAGTATTTT. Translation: CASSLAGGTQYF.

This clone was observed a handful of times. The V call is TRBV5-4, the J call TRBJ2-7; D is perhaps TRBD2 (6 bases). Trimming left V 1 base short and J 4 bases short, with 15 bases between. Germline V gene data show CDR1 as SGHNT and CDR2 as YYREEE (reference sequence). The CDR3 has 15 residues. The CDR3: CASSLSTGGNYEQYF. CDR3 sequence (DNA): TGTGCCAGCAGCTTGAGTACTGGGGGGAATTACGAGCAGTACTTC.